This is a list of T cell receptor beta chains from one sample in a study of T cell responses to AZD1222 COVID-19 vaccine. Profiling relied on immunoSEQ multiplex PCR, and the TCRdb table lists in-frame clones only, not all of them. The data hold under 100,000 clones, with over 90% observed a single time. Sequenced here: peripheral blood, sampled on day 0 of AZD1222 vaccination. The receptors were sampled from an adult in good health. CDR3s include the opening cysteine and the closing phenylalanine or tryptophan. D genes are given only for firm matches. Rows give clone size only sometimes, using once, few, many, or a class for an expanded clone.

J gene	clone size	V gene	D gene	CDR3 DNA	CDR3 protein
TRBJ1-1	NA	TRBV5-1	NA	TGCGCCAGCAGTCAGGGTTCGGACACTGAAGCTTTCTTT	CASSQGSDTEAFF
TRBJ2-3	NA	TRBV5-6	TRBD2	TGTGCCAGCAGCCCGCAGGGACTAGCAACAGATACGCAGTATTTT	CASSPQGLATDTQYF
TRBJ1-1	NA	TRBV4-1	NA	TGCGCCAGCAGCCATCCCTTCACTGAAGCTTTCTTT	CASSHPFTEAFF
TRBJ2-2	NA	TRBV11-2	NA	TGTGCCAGCAGCACCCCTCGGGGGAAAACCGGGGAGCTGTTTTTT	CASSTPRGKTGELFF
TRBJ1-5	NA	TRBV28	NA	TGTGCCAGCCTAGGGGATCTTTCACAGCCCCAGCATTTT	CASLGDLSQPQHF
TRBJ2-5	NA	TRBV4-1	TRBD2	TGCGCCAGCAGCCAAGCAACCGTAGCGAGCGGGGGCCAAGAGACCCAGTACTTC	CASSQATVASGGQETQYF
TRBJ2-7	once	TRBV2	NA	TGTGCCAGCAGTGAGGGGAGGAAAACCTACGAGCAGTACTTC	CASSEGRKTYEQYF
TRBJ2-5	NA	TRBV28	TRBD2	TGTGCCAGCAGTCCCGGGAGCGGGGGAAGGGAGACCCAGTACTTC	CASSPGSGGRETQYF
TRBJ2-7	NA	TRBV7-2	NA	TGTGCCAGCAGCTTAGAGAGCGAAATCTACGAGCAGTACTTC	CASSLESEIYEQYF
TRBJ2-7	NA	TRBV11-2	TRBD1	TGTGCCAGCAGCCCCGACAGGGTTTCCTACGAGCAGTACTTC	CASSPDRVSYEQYF
TRBJ1-5	NA	TRBV6-6	TRBD1	TGTGCCAGCAGCTACAGGGGGAGCAATCAGCCCCAGCATTTT	CASSYRGSNQPQHF
TRBJ2-2	NA	TRBV7-9	TRBD1	TGTGCCAGCAGGAAGACAGGGGGCGCGGCGAACACCGGGGAGCTGTTTTTT	CASRKTGGAANTGELFF
TRBJ1-3	NA	TRBV6-6	TRBD1	TGTGCCAGCAGTGCGACAGGGGGGGGAAACACCATATATTTT	CASSATGGGNTIYF
TRBJ2-3	NA	TRBV19	TRBD1	TGTGCCAGTAGTCTCTCGACCCTCGGGACAGCTGTACTGGGCACAGATACGCAGTATTTT	CASSLSTLGTAVLGTDTQYF
TRBJ1-1	NA	TRBV28	TRBD1	TGTGCCAGCAGTTTCCACCCGGGACAGGGGAACGGGGAAGCTTTCTTT	CASSFHPGQGNGEAFF
TRBJ2-5	NA	TRBV5-1	TRBD2	TGCGCCAGCAGCTTGGAGGTGGGGGGACTAGGGACCCAGTACTTC	CASSLEVGGLGTQYF
TRBJ2-2	NA	TRBV24-1	NA	TGTGCCACCAGTTCGTCCATATCCATTTCGAACACCGGGGAGCTGTTTTTT	CATSSSISISNTGELFF
TRBJ2-2	NA	TRBV19	NA	TGTGCCAGCAAACAGGGTTTTGGGGAGCTGTTTTTT	CASKQGFGELFF
TRBJ2-2	once	TRBV9	NA	TGTGCCAGCAGCGTAGTTCGGCAGGGAAACACCGGGGAGCTGTTTTTT	CASSVVRQGNTGELFF
TRBJ1-1	NA	TRBV21-1	NA	NA	CASSKGVGRGNTEAFF
TRBJ2-7	NA	TRBV1	NA	TGCACCAGCAGCCAACGACAGCGGGGGAATTCCTACGAGCAGTACTTC	CTSSQRQRGNSYEQYF
TRBJ1-6	NA	TRBV5-4	TRBD1	TGTGCCAGCAGCTTCAGTACGGGACAGGGTTATTCACCCCTCCACTTT	CASSFSTGQGYSPLHF
TRBJ2-7	NA	TRBV5-5	TRBD1	TGTGCCAGCAGCTTGGAGTTAGGGGGCTTCTACGAGCAGTACTTC	CASSLELGGFYEQYF
TRBJ1-2	NA	TRBV27	TRBD1	TGTGCCAGCAGAGGACAGGGGCGCTACTATGGCTACACCTTC	CASRGQGRYYGYTF
TRBJ1-4	once	TRBV19	TRBD1	TGTGCCAGTAGTATACCCCGCAGGGGGGAAGAAAAACTGTTTTTT	CASSIPRRGEEKLFF
TRBJ2-5	NA	TRBV10-3	NA	TGTGCCATCAATGAGGGGGGCCAAGAGACCCAGTACTTC	CAINEGGQETQYF
TRBJ2-3	NA	TRBV10-3	TRBD1	TGTGCCATCAGGGGACAGGGACAAGCAGATACGCAGTATTTT	CAIRGQGQADTQYF
TRBJ2-1	NA	TRBV5-1	TRBD2	TGCGCCAGCAGCTTGTCAAGCGGGGGGTTAAGCTCCTACAATGAGCAGTTCTTC	CASSLSSGGLSSYNEQFF
TRBJ2-3	NA	TRBV4-1	TRBD2	TGCGCCAGCAGCCAAGATGGAGGCGGGAGTTGGGCAGATACGCAGTATTTT	CASSQDGGGSWADTQYF
TRBJ1-2	NA	TRBV24-1	NA	TGTGCCACCAGTGAGGCTCAGGGAAGAAGCTATGGCTACACCTTC	CATSEAQGRSYGYTF
TRBJ2-3	NA	TRBV18	NA	TGTGCCAGCTCACCACCGGCCCCAGGGACAGATACGCAGTATTTT	CASSPPAPGTDTQYF
TRBJ2-3	once	TRBV11-3	NA	TGTGCCAGCAGCTTAGGAGGGGTGGGCACAGATACGCAGTATTTT	CASSLGGVGTDTQYF
TRBJ2-2	NA	TRBV18	NA	TGTGCCAGCTCACCGGCAGGGATGAACACCGGGGAGCTGTTTTTT	CASSPAGMNTGELFF
TRBJ2-7	NA	TRBV28	NA	TGTGCCAGCAAACGCGGCTTCTACGAGCAGTACTTC	CASKRGFYEQYF
TRBJ1-4	NA	TRBV3-1/TRBV3-2	NA	TGTGCCAGCAGCCAACCTCTCGGCCTAAGGAACCTGTTTTTT	CASSQPLGLRNLFF
TRBJ1-4	NA	TRBV29-1	NA	TGCAGCGTTAAAAGGCAGAATAATGAAAAACTGTTTTTT	CSVKRQNNEKLFF
TRBJ2-2	NA	TRBV19	NA	TGTGCCAGTAGTCCCTCCCACGGGGGTACCGGGGAGCTGTTTTTT	CASSPSHGGTGELFF
TRBJ2-6	NA	TRBV9	NA	TGTGCCAGCAGCGTTTCTATCGGGGCCAACGTCCTGACTTTC	CASSVSIGANVLTF
TRBJ1-2	NA	TRBV6-6	NA	TGTGCCAGCAGACCCGGGACCGAAGCTAACTATGGCTACACCTTC	CASRPGTEANYGYTF